In its sample, the clone carrying this TCR beta chain was seen once. Germline V gene sequence: CDR1 SGHTA, CDR2 FQGTGA. CDR3 length equals 17 residues. V lost 4 bases, J lost 7 bases, and 15 bases stayed unmatched. The data are from a study of cytomegalovirus exposure and HLA in healthy donors. Sequencing was performed with immunoSEQ multiplex PCR; in TCRdb, only in-frame clones are kept and a portion is missing. Among roughly 200,000 clones listed, 86% were seen once. The sequenced sample was PBMCs. The chain links TRBV7-3 to TRBJ2-2; 7 bases map to TRBD2. The receptor comes from a man aged 25-45 years in good health and CMV-seropositive. This chain's CDR3 is CASSYQAGTTSGGELFF. DNA of the CDR3: TGTGCCAGCAGCTACCAAGCCGGGACTACCTCGGGCGGGGAGCTGTTTTTT.